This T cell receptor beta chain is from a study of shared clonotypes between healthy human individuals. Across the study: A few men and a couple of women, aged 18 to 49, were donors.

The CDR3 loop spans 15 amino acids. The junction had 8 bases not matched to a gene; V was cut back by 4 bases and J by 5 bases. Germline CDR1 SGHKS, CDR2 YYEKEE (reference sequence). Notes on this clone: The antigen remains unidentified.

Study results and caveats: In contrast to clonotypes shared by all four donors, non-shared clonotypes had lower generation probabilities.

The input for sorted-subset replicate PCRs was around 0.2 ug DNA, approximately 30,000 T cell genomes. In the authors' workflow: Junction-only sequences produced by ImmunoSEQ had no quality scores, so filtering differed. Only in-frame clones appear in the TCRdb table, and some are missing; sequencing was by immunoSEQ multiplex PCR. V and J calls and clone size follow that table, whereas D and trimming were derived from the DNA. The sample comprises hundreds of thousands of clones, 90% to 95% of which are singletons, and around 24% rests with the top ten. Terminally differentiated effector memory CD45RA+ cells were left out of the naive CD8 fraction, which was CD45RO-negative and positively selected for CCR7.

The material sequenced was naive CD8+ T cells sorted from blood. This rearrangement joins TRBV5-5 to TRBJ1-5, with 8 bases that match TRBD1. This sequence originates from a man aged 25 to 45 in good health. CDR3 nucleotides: TGTGCCAGCAGCATCACAACAGGGGGGCATCAGCCCCAGCATTTT. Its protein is CASSITTGGHQPQHF. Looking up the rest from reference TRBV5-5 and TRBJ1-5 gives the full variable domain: DAGVTQSPTHLIKTRGQQVTLRCSPISGHKSVSWYQQVLGQGPQFIFQYYEKEERGRGNFPDRFSARQFPNYSSELNVNALLLGDSALYLCASSITTGGHQPQHFGDGTRLSIL.